These 21 T cell receptor beta chains came from one sample sequenced in a study of identical twins. TCRdb recomputed calls from the 5' RACE reads with MiXCR, one row per CDR3 protein. The sample records hundreds of thousands of distinct CDR3 sequences, less than 9.5% being singletons. These data were likewise used in another study, on yellow fever vaccine responses in identical twins.

Sequencing input: CD8+ T cells sorted from blood. These receptors all stem from a woman younger than 30 in good health.

This clonotype came up a few times. The J gene is TRBJ2-7, the V gene TRBV7-9; tentatively, D is TRBD2 (6 bases). V lost 3 bases to trimming and J lost 5 bases, with 14 bases between them. The CDR3 consists of 14 residues. Germline CDR1 is SEHNR and CDR2 is FQNEAQ (reference sequence). CDR3 region: CASSFRDSPDEQYF. CDR3 in DNA: TGTGCCAGCAGCTTTAGGGACTCACCCGACGAGCAGTACTTC.

This clonotype showed up many times. This chain connects TRBV7-8 to TRBJ2-1; D remains unclear. Germline V gene lookup returns CDR1 SGHVS and CDR2 FQNEAQ. Trimming removed 1 base at V and 1 base at J, with 5 bases between. The CDR3 spans 14 residues. CDR3 residues: CASSLELSYNEQFF. CDR3 DNA: TGTGCCAGCAGCTTAGAACTATCCTACAATGAGCAGTTCTTC.

This clonotype was counted ten times or more. V and J are TRBV20-1 and TRBJ1-1, with D possibly TRBD1 on 5 matching bases. V lost 3 bases to trimming and J lost 0 bases, with 8 bases between them. Germline-derived CDR1 and CDR2 are DFQATT and SNEGSKA (reference sequence). The CDR3 is 13 residues long. The CDR3 DNA reads TGCAGTGCTAGTGAGACAGTGAACACTGAAGCTTTCTTT. Residues: CSASETVNTEAFF.

Only a few counts were recorded for this clonotype. The rearrangement links TRBV29-1 to TRBJ2-7, with 7 bases aligning to TRBD1. CDR1 SQVTM and CDR2 ANQGSEA come from the germline V gene. The CDR3 consists of 15 residues. Trimming at V came to 2 bases and at J to 3 bases, leaving 10 bases not matched to a gene. The CDR3 nucleotides are TGCAGCGTTGAAAAACAGGGGCTCTCTAGCTACGAGCAGTACTTC. As protein: CSVEKQGLSSYEQYF.

This clonotype was counted only a few times. The rearrangement links TRBV4-3 to TRBJ2-3; TRBD1 matches at 11 bases. This CDR3 is built from 16 residues. Trimming took 4 bases from V and 11 from J; bases not matched to a gene: 14. Germline V gene lookup returns CDR1 LGHNA and CDR2 YSLEER. CDR3 nucleotide sequence: TGCGCCAGCAGCCCTCTGCCGGGACAGGGGGAAGAGGGGCAGTATTTT. It specifies CASSPLPGQGEEGQYF.

Only a few counts were recorded for this clonotype. This chain's CDR3 is CASSFTSGDPEQYF. The DNA of the CDR3 is TGTGCCAGCAGCTTTACCAGTGGGGACCCCGAGCAGTACTTC. This chain links TRBV11-2 with TRBJ2-7; D is tentatively TRBD1 or TRBD2 (5 bases each). The CDR3 length is 14 residues. Germline values: CDR1 SGHAT, CDR2 FQNNGV. V shed 3 bases and J shed 6 bases, with 15 bases lying between them.

This chain links TRBV6-4 with TRBJ2-3; 10 nucleotides align to TRBD2. The CDR3 covers 16 residues. Germline assignment: CDR1 MRHNA and CDR2 SNTAGT. V shed 0 bases, J shed 6 bases, and the junction held 6 bases outside the gene matches. The DNA of the CDR3 is TGTGCCAGCAGTGACTCAGCGGGGGGGCTCGCCGATACGCAGTATTTT. Translated: CASSDSAGGLADTQYF.

Only a few counts were recorded for this clonotype. The chain joins TRBV6-1 to TRBJ1-1; D is perhaps TRBD1 (5 bases). CDR1 and CDR2 from the germline V gene are MNHNS and SASEGT. The V gene lost 4 bases and the J gene lost 6 bases, with 12 bases spanning the gap. This CDR3 contains 13 residues. CDR3 coding DNA: TGTGCCAGCAGTGTAAACTGGGGCTCTGAAGCTTTCTTT. This translates into CASSVNWGSEAFF.

In DNA form, the CDR3 reads TGTGCCAGCAGCTCGACTAGCGGGAGGTACGAGCAGTACTTC. It encodes CASSSTSGRYEQYF. This chain connects TRBV13 to TRBJ2-7; 13 bases line up with TRBD2. CDR3 length equals 14 residues. Germline CDR1 is PRHDT and CDR2 is FYEKMQ (reference sequence). V dropped 4 bases and J dropped 4; count of bases not matched to a gene: 1.

This clonotype has a count of ten or more. This chain uses TRBV11-1 with TRBJ2-1; the match to TRBD2 covers 8 bases. Germline V gene sequence: CDR1 SGHAT, CDR2 FQDESV (reference sequence). This CDR3 contains 18 residues. V lost 6 bases, J lost 2 bases, and 15 bases stayed unmatched. The CDR3, as DNA: TGTGCCAGCAGGCCCGGGACTAGTGGGGGTTCGGCCTACAATGAGCAGTTCTTC. This encodes CASRPGTSGGSAYNEQFF.

This clonotype showed up many times. V gene TRBV28 combines with J gene TRBJ2-3; D gene unclear. Deletions cut 3 bases from V and 2 bases from J, with 6 bases between. The CDR3 spans 13 residues. The germline CDR1 and CDR2 sequences are MDHEN and SYDVKM. Written as DNA, the CDR3 is TGTGCCAGCAGTTTGACGGCCACAGATACGCAGTATTTT. This codes for CASSLTATDTQYF.

This clonotype has just a few counts. The chain has TRBV13 and TRBJ1-1; D might be TRBD1 (6 bases). The germline V and J ends were trimmed by 3 bases and 6 bases, with 20 bases remaining between them. This CDR3 has 16 amino acids. The V gene's germline CDR1 is PRHDT and CDR2 FYEKMQ (reference sequence). The chain's CDR3 is CASSLRGSGAYPEAFF. CDR3 sequence (DNA): TGTGCCAGCAGCTTGAGAGGGTCAGGGGCGTATCCTGAAGCTTTCTTT.

This clonotype has a count of ten or more. V is TRBV5-6 and J is TRBJ1-1, with unresolved D. The CDR3 totals 14 residues. CDR1 SGHDT and CDR2 YYEEEE come from the germline V gene. The V end lost 2 bases, the J end lost 0 bases, and 8 bases lay between the germline ends. As DNA, the CDR3 is TGTGCCAGCAGCTTCACCGCTATGAACACTGAAGCTTTCTTT. Encoded protein: CASSFTAMNTEAFF.

The rearrangement uses TRBV27 and TRBJ2-7, with unresolved D. CDR1 and CDR2 (germline): MNHEY, SMNVEV (reference sequence). Between the trimmed V and J ends, which lost 8 bases and 2 bases, there was a span of 10 bases. This CDR3 is 12 amino acids long. CDR3 nucleotides: TGTGCCAGCGGCCGCTCCACCTACGAGCAGTACTTC. It encodes CASGRSTYEQYF.

This clonotype has a handful of counts. The CDR3 DNA sequence: TGTGCCAGCAGCTCCCCGACTAGCGGCTACTACAATGAGCAGTTCTTC. Amino acids: CASSSPTSGYYNEQFF. J is TRBJ2-1 and V is TRBV7-2, with 9 bases lining up with TRBD2. The J segment lost 3 bases and the V segment lost 4 bases, leaving 7 bases of the junction unmatched. Per germline, CDR1 SGHTA and CDR2 FQGNSA. There are 16 residues in the CDR3.

This clonotype was counted only a few times. The rearrangement uses TRBV20-1 and TRBJ1-1; D remains ambiguous. The V end lost 1 base, the J end lost 7 bases, and 1 base lay between the germline ends. Germline CDR1 DFQATT, CDR2 SNEGSKA (reference sequence). The CDR3 consists of 9 residues. CDR3 residues: CSARGEAFF. DNA for the CDR3: TGCAGTGCTAGAGGTGAAGCTTTCTTT.

In its sample, this clonotype was seen many times. One junction end disagrees with the germline gene, perhaps due to a read error. The rearrangement links TRBV12-3 or TRBV12-4 to TRBJ2-1, with 7 bases lining up with TRBD2. The CDR3 is 11 amino acids. The CDR3 protein is CASSFAGLGVF. CDR3 DNA: TGTGCCAGCAGTTTTGCCGGACTAGGGGTCTTC.

The V and J genes are TRBV5-8 and TRBJ2-5; 8 positions match TRBD2. The CDR3 spans 17 residues. V dropped 4 bases and J dropped 5; count of bases not matched to a gene: 16. Germline-derived CDR1 and CDR2 are SGHTS and YDEGEE. CDR3 sequence: CASSPSGGLEMGETQYF. CDR3 sequence (DNA): TGTGCCAGCAGCCCCTCGGGGGGGCTCGAGATGGGGGAGACCCAGTACTTC.

This clonotype was observed at least ten times. This chain joins TRBV7-3 and TRBJ2-1; 9 nucleotides line up with TRBD1. CDR1 and CDR2 from the germline V gene are SGHTA and FQGTGA. V lost 4 bases, J lost 5 bases, and 15 bases stayed unmatched. The CDR3 loop spans 18 amino acids. CDR3 sequence reads: CASSSHPGGQGIDNEQFF. DNA of the CDR3: TGTGCCAGCAGCTCCCACCCGGGGGGACAGGGAATCGACAATGAGCAGTTCTTC. The full variable domain, in which reference TRBV7-3 and TRBJ2-1 provide the parts outside the CDR3, is GAGVSQTPSNKVTEKGKYVELRCDPISGHTALYWYRQSLGQGPEFLIYFQGTGAADDSGLPNDRFFAVRPEGSVSTLKIQRTERGDSAVYLCASSSHPGGQGIDNEQFFGPGTRLTVL.

This rearrangement joins TRBV5-1 to TRBJ2-3; D is undetermined. The CDR3 covers 13 residues. V lost 5 bases, J lost 1 base, and 8 bases lay in between. CDR1 is SGHRS, CDR2 YFSETQ, per germline. This CDR3 is CASRESGTDTQYF. CDR3 DNA: TGCGCCAGCAGGGAATCGGGCACAGATACGCAGTATTTT.

CDR3: CASSPNSGTGSRAGANVLTF. CDR3 sequence (DNA): TGTGCCAGCAGCCCCAACTCGGGGACAGGGTCGAGAGCTGGGGCCAACGTCCTGACTTTC. The gene calls are TRBV11-2 and TRBJ2-6; 9 nucleotides agree with TRBD1. Looked up from germline, CDR1 is SGHAT and CDR2 is FQNNGV. The CDR3 is 20 amino acids. After removal of 5 bases from V and 2 bases from J, the junction contained 16 bases not matched to a gene.